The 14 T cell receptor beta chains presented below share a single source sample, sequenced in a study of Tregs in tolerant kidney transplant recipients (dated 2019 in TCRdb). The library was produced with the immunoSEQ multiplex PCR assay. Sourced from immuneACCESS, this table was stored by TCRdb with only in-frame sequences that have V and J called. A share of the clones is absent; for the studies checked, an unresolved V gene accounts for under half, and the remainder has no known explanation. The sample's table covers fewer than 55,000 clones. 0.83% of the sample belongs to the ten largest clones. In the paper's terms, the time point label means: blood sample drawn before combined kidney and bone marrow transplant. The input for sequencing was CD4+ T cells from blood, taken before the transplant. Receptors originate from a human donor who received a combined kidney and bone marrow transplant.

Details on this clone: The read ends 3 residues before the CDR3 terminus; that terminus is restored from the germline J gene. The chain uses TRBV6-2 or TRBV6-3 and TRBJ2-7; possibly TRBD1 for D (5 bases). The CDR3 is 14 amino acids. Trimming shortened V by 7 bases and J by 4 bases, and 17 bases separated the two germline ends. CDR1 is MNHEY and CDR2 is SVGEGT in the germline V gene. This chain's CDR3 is CASTYGNRQYEQYF. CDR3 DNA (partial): TGTGCCAGCACCTATGGGAACAGACAGTACGAG.

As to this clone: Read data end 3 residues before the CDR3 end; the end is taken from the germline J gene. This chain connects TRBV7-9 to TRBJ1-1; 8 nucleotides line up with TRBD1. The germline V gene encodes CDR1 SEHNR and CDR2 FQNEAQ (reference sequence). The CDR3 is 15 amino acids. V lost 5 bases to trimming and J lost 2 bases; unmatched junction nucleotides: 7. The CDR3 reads CASSRITGGNTEAFF. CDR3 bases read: TGTGCCAGCAGCCGGATAACAGGGGGAAACACTGAA.

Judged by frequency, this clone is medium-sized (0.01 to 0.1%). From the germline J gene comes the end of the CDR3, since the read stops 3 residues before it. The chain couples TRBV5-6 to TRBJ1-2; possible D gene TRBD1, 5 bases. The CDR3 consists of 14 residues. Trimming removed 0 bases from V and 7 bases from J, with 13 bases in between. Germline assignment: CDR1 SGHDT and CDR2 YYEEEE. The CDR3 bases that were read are TGTGCCAGCAGCTTGGTCAGGGCGCTGAGTGGC. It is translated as CASSLVRALSG. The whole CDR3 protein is CASSLVRALSGYTF. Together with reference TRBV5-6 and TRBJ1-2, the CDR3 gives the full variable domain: DAGVTQSPTHLIKTRGQQVTLRCSPKSGHDTVSWYQQALGQGPQFIFQYYEEEERQRGNFPDRFSGHQFPNYSSELNVNALLLGDSALYLCASSLVRALSGYTFGSGTRLTVV.

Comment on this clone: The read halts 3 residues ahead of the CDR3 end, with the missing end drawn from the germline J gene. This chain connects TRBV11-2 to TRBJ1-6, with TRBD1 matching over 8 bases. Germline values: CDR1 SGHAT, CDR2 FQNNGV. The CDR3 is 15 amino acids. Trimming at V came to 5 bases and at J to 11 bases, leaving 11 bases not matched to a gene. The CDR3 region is CASSAQRQGPAPLHF. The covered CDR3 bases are TGTGCCAGCAGCGCGCAAAGACAGGGGCCGGCACCC.

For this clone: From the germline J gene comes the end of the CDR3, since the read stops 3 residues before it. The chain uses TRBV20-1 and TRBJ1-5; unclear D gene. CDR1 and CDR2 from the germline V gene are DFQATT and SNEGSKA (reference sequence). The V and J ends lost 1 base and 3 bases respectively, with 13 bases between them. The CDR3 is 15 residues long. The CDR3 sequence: CSARVRAGDNQPQHF. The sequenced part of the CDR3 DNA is TGCAGTGCTAGAGTAAGGGCAGGCGACAATCAGCCC.

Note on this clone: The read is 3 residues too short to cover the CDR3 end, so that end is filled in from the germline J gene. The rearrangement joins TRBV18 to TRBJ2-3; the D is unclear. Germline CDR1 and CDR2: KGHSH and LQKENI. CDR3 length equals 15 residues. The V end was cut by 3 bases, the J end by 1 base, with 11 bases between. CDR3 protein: CASSPPAVGTDTQYF. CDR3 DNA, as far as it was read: TGTGCCAGCTCACCCCCTGCGGTCGGCACAGATACG.

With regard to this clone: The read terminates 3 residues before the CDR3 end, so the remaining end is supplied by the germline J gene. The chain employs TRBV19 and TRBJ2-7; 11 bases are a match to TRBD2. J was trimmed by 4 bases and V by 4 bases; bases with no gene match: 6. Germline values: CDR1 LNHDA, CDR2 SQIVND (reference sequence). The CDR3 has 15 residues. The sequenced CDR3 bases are TGTGCCAGTAGTAAACTAGCGGGAGAGTTTTACGAG. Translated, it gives CASSKLAGEFYE. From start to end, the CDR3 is CASSKLAGEFYEQYF.

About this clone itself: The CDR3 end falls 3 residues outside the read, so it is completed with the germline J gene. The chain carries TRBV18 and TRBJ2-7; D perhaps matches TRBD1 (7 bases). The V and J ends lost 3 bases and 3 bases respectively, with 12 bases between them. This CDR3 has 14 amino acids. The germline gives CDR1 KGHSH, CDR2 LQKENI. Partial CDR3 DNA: TGTGCCAGCTCACCCCAGGGGGGAGGCTACGAG. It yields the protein CASSPQGGGYE. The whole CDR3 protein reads CASSPQGGGYEQYF. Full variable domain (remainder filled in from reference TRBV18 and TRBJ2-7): NAGVMQNPRHLVRRRGQEARLRCSPMKGHSHVYWYRQLPEEGLKFMVYLQKENIIDESGMPKERFSAEFPKEGPSILRIQQVVRGDSAAYFCASSPQGGGYEQYFGPGTRLTVT.

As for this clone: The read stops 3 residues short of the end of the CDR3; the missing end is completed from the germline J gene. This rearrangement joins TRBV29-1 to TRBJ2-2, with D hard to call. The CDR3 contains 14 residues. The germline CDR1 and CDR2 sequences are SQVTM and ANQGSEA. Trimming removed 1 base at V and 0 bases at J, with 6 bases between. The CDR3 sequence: CSVEGGANTGELFF. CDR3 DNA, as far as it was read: TGCAGCGTTGAAGGCGGCGCGAACACCGGGGAG.

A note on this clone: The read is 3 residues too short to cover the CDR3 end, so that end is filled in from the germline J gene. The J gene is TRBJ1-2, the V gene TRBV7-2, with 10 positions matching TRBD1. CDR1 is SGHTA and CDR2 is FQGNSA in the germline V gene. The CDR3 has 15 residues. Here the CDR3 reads CASSLDRQGAGGYTF. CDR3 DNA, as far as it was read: TGTGCCAGCAGCTTGGACCGACAGGGGGCGGGGGGC.

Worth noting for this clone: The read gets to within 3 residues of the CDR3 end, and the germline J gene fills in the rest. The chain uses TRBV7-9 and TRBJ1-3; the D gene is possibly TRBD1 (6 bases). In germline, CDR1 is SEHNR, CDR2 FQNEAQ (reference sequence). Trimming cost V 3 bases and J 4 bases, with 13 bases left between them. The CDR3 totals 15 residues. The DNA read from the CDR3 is TGTGCCAGCAGCTTTCCCGGACAGTTCGGAAACACC. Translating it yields CASSFPGQFGNT. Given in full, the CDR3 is CASSFPGQFGNTIYF.

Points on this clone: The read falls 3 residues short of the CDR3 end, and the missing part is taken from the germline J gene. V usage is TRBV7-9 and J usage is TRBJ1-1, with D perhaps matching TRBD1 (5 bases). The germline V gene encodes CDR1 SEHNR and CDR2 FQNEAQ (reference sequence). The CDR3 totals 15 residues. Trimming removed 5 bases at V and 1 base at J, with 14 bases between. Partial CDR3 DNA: TGTGCCAGCAGCCCGCGGGGCAGATCGAACACTGAA. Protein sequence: CASSPRGRSNTE. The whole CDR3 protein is CASSPRGRSNTEAFF. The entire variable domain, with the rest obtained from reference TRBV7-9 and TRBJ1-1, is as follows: DTGVSQNPRHKITKRGQNVTFRCDPISEHNRLYWYRQTLGQGPEFLTYFQNEAQLEKSRLLSDRFSAERPKGSFSTLEIQRTEQGDSAMYLCASSPRGRSNTEAFFGQGTRLTVV.

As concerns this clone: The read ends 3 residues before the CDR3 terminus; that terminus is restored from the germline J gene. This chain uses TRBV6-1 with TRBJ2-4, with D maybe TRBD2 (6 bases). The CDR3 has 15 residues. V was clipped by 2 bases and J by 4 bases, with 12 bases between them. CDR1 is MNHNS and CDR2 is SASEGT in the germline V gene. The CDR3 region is CASSESRDFKNIQYF. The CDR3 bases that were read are TGTGCCAGCAGTGAATCCCGGGACTTTAAAAACATT.

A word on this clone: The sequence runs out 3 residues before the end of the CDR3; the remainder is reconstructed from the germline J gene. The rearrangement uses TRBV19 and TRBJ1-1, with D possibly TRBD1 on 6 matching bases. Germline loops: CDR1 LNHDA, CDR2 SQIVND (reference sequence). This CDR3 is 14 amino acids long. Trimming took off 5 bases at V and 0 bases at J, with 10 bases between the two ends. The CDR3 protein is CASSSGDMNTEAFF. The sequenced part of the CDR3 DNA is TGTGCCAGTAGTTCAGGGGATATGAACACTGAA.